These 22 T cell receptor beta chains originate from one sample sequenced in a study of control samples from healthy donors and cancer patients. Sequencing was performed with immunoSEQ multiplex PCR; in TCRdb, only in-frame clones are kept and a portion is missing. The sample gives roughly 70,000 clones, over 75% of which show up once; 25% to 35% is in the top ten. Sequenced: blood. These receptors all come from a man aged 45-60 years in good health.

This chain joins TRBV5-1 and TRBJ2-5; D possibly corresponds to TRBD2 (6 bases). V lost 0 bases and J 4 bases, leaving 10 bases between the germline ends. This CDR3 region has 14 residues. Germline CDR1 is SGHRS and CDR2 is YFSETQ. CDR3 sequence reads: CASSLGGLPETQYF. In nucleotides, the CDR3 is TGCGCCAGCAGCTTGGGGGGACTTCCAGAGACCCAGTACTTC. Combining the CDR3 with reference TRBV5-1 and TRBJ2-5 gives the whole variable domain KAGVTQTPRYLIKTRGQQVTLSCSPISGHRSVSWYQQTPGQGLQFLFEYFSETQRNKGNFPGRFSGRQFSNSRSEMNVSTLELGDSALYLCASSLGGLPETQYFGPGTRLLVL.

In DNA, the CDR3 is TGTGCCAGCAGCTTAAGGGGCGGGACTACAGGGGCCAACGTCCTGACTTTC. Its protein is CASSLRGGTTGANVLTF. This chain uses TRBV13 with TRBJ2-6; 7 bases map to TRBD2. The CDR3 has 17 residues. J gave up 4 bases and V 2 bases, and 8 bases lay outside the gene matches. Germline V lookup: CDR1 PRHDT, CDR2 FYEKMQ (reference sequence).

This chain uses TRBV3-1 (or the pseudogene TRBV3-2) with TRBJ1-1, with D tentatively TRBD1 (5 bases). V shed 4 bases and J shed 4 bases, with 16 bases lying between them. The germline V gene encodes CDR1 LGHDT and CDR2 YNNKEL (reference sequence). This CDR3 contains 15 residues. CDR3 DNA: TGTGCCAGCAGCCCATTCAGGCTGCAGGGCACTGAAGCTTTCTTT. Protein: CASSPFRLQGTEAFF.

The chain employs TRBV7-2 and TRBJ2-7; D possibly corresponds to TRBD2 (8 bases). CDR3 length equals 16 residues. V gave up 5 bases and J gave up 3 bases, with 20 bases separating them. Per the germline V gene, CDR1 is SGHTA and CDR2 is FQGNSA. As DNA, the CDR3 is TGTGCCAGCAGCCCGGGAGGGGGCAGAATTTACTACGAGCAGTACTTC. As protein: CASSPGGGRIYYEQYF.

This chain uses TRBV19 with TRBJ2-5; 7 nucleotides agree with TRBD2. Germline CDR1 and CDR2: LNHDA and SQIVND (reference sequence). Trimming removed 1 base from V and 3 bases from J; junction bases left unmatched: 8. The CDR3 runs 16 residues. This chain's CDR3 is CASSIAPAGIKETQYF. The DNA of the CDR3 is TGTGCCAGTAGTATAGCTCCAGCGGGGATAAAAGAGACCCAGTACTTC. Supplemented by reference TRBV19 and TRBJ2-5, the full variable domain reads DGGITQSPKYLFRKEGQNVTLSCEQNLNHDAMYWYRQDPGQGLRLIYYSQIVNDFQKGDIAEGYSVSREKKESFPLTVTSAQKNPTAFYLCASSIAPAGIKETQYFGPGTRLLVL.

The chain employs TRBV25-1 and TRBJ2-5; the match to TRBD2 covers 7 bases. Looked up from germline, CDR1 is MGHDK and CDR2 is SYGVNS. Germline trimming cut 7 bases from V and 1 base from J; bases unmatched to any gene: 9. The CDR3 length is 15 residues. The CDR3 nucleotides are TGTGCCAGCATGCTGGCTAGCGGTCCCCAAGAGACCCAGTACTTC. Translating it yields CASMLASGPQETQYF.

V and J are TRBV6-5 and TRBJ1-2; D gene unclear. The CDR3 runs to 14 residues. Trimming pared 8 bases from V and 0 bases from J, leaving 13 bases between. Germline CDR1 and CDR2: MNHEY and SVGAGI. The CDR3 sequence is CASGGTGTNYGYTF. The CDR3 DNA follows: TGTGCCAGCGGCGGCACTGGAACTAACTATGGCTACACCTTC.

The rearrangement uses TRBV11-3 and TRBJ2-7; D unclear. Per the germline V gene, CDR1 is SGHNT and CDR2 is YENEEA. The CDR3 covers 13 residues. V was pared by 1 base and J by 6 bases, with 10 bases between. Here the CDR3 reads CASSLGYGREQYF. In nucleotides, the CDR3 is TGTGCCAGCAGCTTAGGGTACGGGCGCGAGCAGTACTTC.

This rearrangement joins TRBV4-2 to TRBJ2-2; 11 positions agree with TRBD2. Losses at the gene ends were 3 bases for V and 6 bases for J; bases not matched to a gene: 12. The CDR3 length is 18 residues. CDR1 and CDR2 from the germline V gene are LGHNA and YNFKEQ. The CDR3: CASSHPHTGTSGSGELFF. The CDR3 coding sequence is TGTGCCAGCAGCCACCCCCACACCGGGACTAGCGGTTCCGGGGAGCTGTTTTTT.

The gene calls are TRBV11-3 and TRBJ2-1; 7 bases are shared with TRBD1. CDR1 is SGHNT and CDR2 is YENEEA in the germline V gene. J gave up 4 bases and V 5 bases, and 5 bases lay outside the gene matches. The CDR3 has 14 residues. The CDR3 DNA is TGTGCCAGCAGCAAAGACAGGGCTTACAATGAGCAGTTCTTC. This translates into CASSKDRAYNEQFF. Supplemented by reference TRBV11-3 and TRBJ2-1, the full variable domain reads EAGVVQSPRYKIIEKKQPVAFWCNPISGHNTLYWYLQNLGQGPELLIRYENEEAVDDSQLPKDRFSAERLKGVDSTLKIQPAELGDSAVYLCASSKDRAYNEQFFGPGTRLTVL.

The rearrangement uses TRBV10-2 and TRBJ2-7; D unclear. Germline CDR1 is WSHSY and CDR2 is SAAADI. The ends were cut back, 4 bases at V and 2 bases at J, with 15 bases in the middle. The CDR3 has 15 amino acids. In nucleotides, the CDR3 is TGCGCCAGCAGTGGAGAGGCAGACAAACCCTACGAGCAGTACTTC. Translation: CASSGEADKPYEQYF.

The V gene is TRBV28, the J gene TRBJ1-2; 9 nucleotides align to TRBD1. CDR1 MDHEN and CDR2 SYDVKM come from the germline V gene. J lost 4 bases, V lost 6 bases, and 12 bases had no gene match. The CDR3 consists of 16 residues. CDR3 bases: TGTGCCAGCAGCCTAAACAGGGGGCTATTGGGCTATGGCTACACCTTC. This gives the protein CASSLNRGLLGYGYTF.

The V call is TRBV18, the J call TRBJ1-2; the D gene is possibly TRBD1 (5 bases). CDR3 length equals 13 residues. The V and J ends lost 3 bases and 4 bases respectively, with 9 bases between them. Germline V gene sequence: CDR1 KGHSH, CDR2 LQKENI. CDR3 nucleotides: TGTGCCAGCTCACCTTCGGGGACCTATGGCTACACCTTC. This codes for CASSPSGTYGYTF.

J is TRBJ1-4 and V is TRBV29-1; 7 bases match TRBD1. CDR3 size: 15 residues. After removal of 6 bases from V and 5 bases from J, the junction contained 12 bases not matched to a gene. Germline loops: CDR1 SQVTM, CDR2 ANQGSEA. The chain's CDR3 is CSVSLGTALNEKLFF. The CDR3 coding sequence is TGCAGCGTCTCCCTGGGGACAGCCCTAAATGAAAAACTGTTTTTT.

V usage is TRBV14 and J usage is TRBJ2-7, with D hard to call. The V gene's germline CDR1 is SGHDN and CDR2 FVKESK. V was cut by 4 bases and J by 2 bases, with 6 bases left in between. This CDR3 spans 12 amino acids. CDR3 nucleotide sequence: TGTGCCAGCAGCCGAACCCCCTACGAGCAGTACTTC. Its translation is CASSRTPYEQYF.

The chain has TRBV5-1 and TRBJ1-1, with a weak D call TRBD1 (6 bases). V lost 0 bases to trimming and J lost 7 bases, with 19 bases between them. The CDR3 loop spans 16 amino acids. Germline CDR1 and CDR2: SGHRS and YFSETQ. CDR3 DNA: TGCGCCAGCAGCTTGGTCGGGGGGCGCATAGTCGGTGAAGCTTTCTTT. Protein: CASSLVGGRIVGEAFF.

This chain links TRBV11-1 with TRBJ1-1, with D perhaps matching TRBD1 (5 bases). This CDR3 has 14 amino acids. Trimming pared 5 bases from V and 5 bases from J, leaving 15 bases between. Germline V CDR1 and CDR2: SGHAT, FQDESV (reference sequence). The CDR3 region has the DNA TGTGCCAGCAGCCAAGTGGCCAGGGTAACTGAAGCTTTCTTT. Protein: CASSQVARVTEAFF.

This chain connects TRBV5-1 to TRBJ2-7, with TRBD1 identical over 7 bases. Germline-derived CDR1 and CDR2 are SGHRS and YFSETQ. V lost 2 bases, J lost 6 bases, and 5 bases stayed unmatched. This CDR3 has 13 residues. The CDR3 coding sequence is TGCGCCAGCAGCTTCCGGGACAGTGCCGAGCAGTACTTC. Protein: CASSFRDSAEQYF.

This chain joins TRBV28 and TRBJ1-1; a weak D match, TRBD1 (5 bases). Germline-derived CDR1 and CDR2 are MDHEN and SYDVKM. V was shortened by 5 bases and J by 6 bases, with 16 bases between the two germline ends. The CDR3 covers 14 residues. In DNA, the CDR3 is TGTGCCAGCAGTCCACTTGGGGGGGTGGCTGAAGCTTTCTTT. Protein: CASSPLGGVAEAFF.

The rearrangement joins TRBV29-1 to TRBJ1-2; D not certain. The V end was cut by 5 bases, the J end by 4 bases, with 17 bases between. CDR3 length equals 14 residues. In germline, CDR1 is SQVTM, CDR2 ANQGSEA. DNA for the CDR3: TGCAGCGTTAAAGGGCTTGGCGGCTCCTATGGCTACACCTTC. Its translation is CSVKGLGGSYGYTF.

Concerning this clone itself: The same CDR3 also results from other DNA sequences found in this sample. This chain joins TRBV5-6 and TRBJ1-6; D gene uncertain. V was cut by 1 base and J by 8 bases, with 10 bases left in between. This CDR3 region has 14 residues. Germline lookup yields CDR1 SGHDT and CDR2 YYEEEE. CDR3 sequence: CASSLKGSYSPLHF. In nucleotides, the CDR3 is TGTGCCAGCAGCTTGAAAGGCTCGTATTCACCCCTCCACTTT.

J is TRBJ1-2 and V is TRBV2, with 7 bases lining up with TRBD1. The V gene end was trimmed by 1 base and the J gene end by 6 bases; junction bases not matched to a gene: 8. CDR1 and CDR2 from the germline V gene are SNHLY and FYNNEI. The CDR3 spans 15 residues. The CDR3 bases are TGTGCCAGCAGTGAAGTCGGAAGGGGGCAAAATGGCTACACCTTC. Protein product: CASSEVGRGQNGYTF.